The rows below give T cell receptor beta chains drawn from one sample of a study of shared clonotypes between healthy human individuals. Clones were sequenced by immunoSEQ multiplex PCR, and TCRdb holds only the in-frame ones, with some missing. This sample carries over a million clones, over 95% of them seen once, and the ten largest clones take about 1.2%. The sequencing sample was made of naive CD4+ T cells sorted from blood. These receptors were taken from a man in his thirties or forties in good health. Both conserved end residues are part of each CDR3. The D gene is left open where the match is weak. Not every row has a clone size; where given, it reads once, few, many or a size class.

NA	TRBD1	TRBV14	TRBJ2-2	TGTGCCAGCAGCCCCTTTAGACAGGGGGTGTACACCGGGGAGCTGTTTTTT	CASSPFRQGVYTGELFF
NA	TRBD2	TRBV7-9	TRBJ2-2	TGTGCCAGCAGCTTAGTCCAGCGGGAGCCCGGGGAGCTGTTTTTT	CASSLVQREPGELFF
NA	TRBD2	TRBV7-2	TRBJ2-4	TGTGCCAGCAGCGTGGGAGGGACGGACATTCAGTACTTC	CASSVGGTDIQYF
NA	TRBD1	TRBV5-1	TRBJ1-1	TGCGCCAGCAGCTTGGCGACAGGGGGAACTGAAGCTTTCTTT	CASSLATGGTEAFF
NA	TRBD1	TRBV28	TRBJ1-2	TGTGCCAGCCGGGGACAGATTAACTATGGCTACACCTTC	CASRGQINYGYTF
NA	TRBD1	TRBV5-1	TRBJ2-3	TGCGCCAGCAGCTTTGGACAGGGGCTTACAGATACGCAGTATTTT	CASSFGQGLTDTQYF
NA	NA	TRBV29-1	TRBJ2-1	TGCAGCGTTGGGAGCGGATACAATGAGCAGTTCTTC	CSVGSGYNEQFF
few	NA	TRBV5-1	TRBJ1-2	TGCGCCAGCAGCTTGGAGAACAGCCGGGGCTATGGCTACACCTTC	CASSLENSRGYGYTF
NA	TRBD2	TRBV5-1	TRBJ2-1	TGCGCCAGCAGCTCTAAAGCTAGCGGGAGCAGCAATGAGCAGTTCTTC	CASSSKASGSSNEQFF
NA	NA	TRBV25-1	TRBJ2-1	TGTGCCAGCAGTGGCGGCACCTACCAGGTCTTC	CASSGGTYQVF
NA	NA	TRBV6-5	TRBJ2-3	TGTGCCAGCAGTTACCTATTCGGAGGGGCAGATACGCAGTATTTT	CASSYLFGGADTQYF
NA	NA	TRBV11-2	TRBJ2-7	TGTGCCAGCAGCTTAGGTGCTAGCGAGAGGGGCTACGAGCAGTACTTC	CASSLGASERGYEQYF
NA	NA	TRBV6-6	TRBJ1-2	TGTGCCAGCAGGTGGGCCGAAACAGGGAATGGCTACACCTTC	CASRWAETGNGYTF
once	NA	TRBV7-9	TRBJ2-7	TGTGCCAGCAGCGGTGATCCCTCCTACGAGCAGTACTTC	CASSGDPSYEQYF
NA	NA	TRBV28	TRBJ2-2	TGTGCCAGCAATAGTAGGCGGAGCGGGGAGCTGTTTTTT	CASNSRRSGELFF
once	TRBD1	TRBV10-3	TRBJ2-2	TGTGCCATCAGACAAAAGACAGGGGACACCGGGGAGCTGTTTTTT	CAIRQKTGDTGELFF